This TCR beta chain emerged from a study of shared clonotypes between healthy human individuals (dated by TCRdb to 2020 to 2022). General notes on the study: The cohort included three men and a couple of women between 18 and 49 years of age. Blood TCR repertoires of roughly 5 healthy adults were deeply sequenced to estimate repertoire size and the extent of clonotype sharing between individuals. Per donor, three plates each were used for CD4 naive and CD4 memory, two for CD8 naive, and one for CD8 memory. Libraries were prepared and TCR repertoires were sequenced by different laboratories using diverse techniques, in order to increase sequencing depth and limit assay-specific biases. Per donor, leukapheresis produced somewhere between about 0.94 and 9 billion PBMCs. On the study overall, not on this receptor specifically: Because the study included a small number of donors, the genetic and exposure-history diversity represented was limited. Naive subsets generally had larger estimated clonotype richness than memory subsets did. Compared with non-shared clonotypes, the clonotypes found in all four sorted-subset donors had higher generation probabilities. Across a handful of donors, around 5.4% of naive CD4, 3% to 3.5% of naive CD8, roughly 2.3% of memory CD4, and 0.4% to 0.45% of memory CD8 clonotypes were shared. Incomplete sequencing was indicated by rarefaction of sorted-subset datasets, despite the large sequencing depth. Only blood was sampled, and tissue TCR repertoires likely differ from those in blood. Based on pairwise subsampling, the degree of clonotype sharing among donors was expected to be affected by sequencing depth.

CD8 naive samples consisted of CD45RO-negative cells that were positively selected for CCR7, yielding a CD45RA+CCR7+ population without TemRA cells. Healthy HIV-negative adults with no recently reported acute infections or vaccinations were included as donors. Every donor was a Caucasian adult residing in Nashville, Tennessee, USA. Blood was obtained by leukapheresis, after which PBMCs were separated by Ficoll-Histopaque density gradient centrifugation and cryopreserved in liquid nitrogen vapor phase. Analytical flow cytometry was used to check the purity and quantity of every magnetically sorted T cell population. Genomic DNA was isolated from each sorted fraction and quantified by UV absorbance on a Nanodrop 2000c. Taken from the germline V gene, the CDR1 and CDR2 loops are SGHAT and FQNNGV. V gives up 2 bases and J gives up 11 bases, and the segment between their germline ends measures 15 bases. The CDR3, cysteine through phenylalanine, is 13 amino acids long. Only the CDR3 part of the read is kept: 39 bases, read in frame from the first base.

In regard to this clone: The clone's antigen remains unknown. Base-call qualities are not available, and no considerably larger clone is one nucleotide away.

TCR CDR3 regions were amplified from genomic DNA by multiplex PCR using the deep immunoSEQ assay. For each cell subset, the extracted genomic DNA was distributed evenly across all wells of several immunoSEQ 96-well plates, and each plate served as one replicate. For sorted subsets, each replicate PCR was loaded with about 0.2 ug genomic DNA, equivalent to about 33,000 T cell genomes. The purified libraries were quantified using a Qubit 3.0 fluorometer, sized with a Bioanalyzer 2100, and then quantified again using the KAPA Library Quantification kit. Each immunoSEQ 96-well plate was sequenced on its own single-read 150-cycle Illumina NextSeq 550 flow cell. In the paper's pipeline: Because only junctional sequences without quality scores were contained in the immunoSEQ output, filtering matching that applied to full-length reads could not be performed. To assign V/J genes and CDR3, sequences were annotated using PyIR, a Python wrapper for IgBLAST v1.9, with IMGT germline references. Reads were filtered out if the reads had weak V/J assignments (E-value above 1e-6), no CDR3, stop codons, out-of-frame junctions, or ambiguous translated residues. A V3J clonotype was defined by an identical inferred V gene, J gene, and CDR3 amino acid sequence. Percentage overlap between repertoires was computed as shared unique clonotypes divided by the size of the smaller repertoire. Three approaches were used to assess repertoire richness: RTK rarefaction, the Chao1 estimator, and Recon v2.1 estimates of unobserved clonotypes. For all TCRbeta clonotypes obtained by the gDNA method from several donors, generation probabilities were computed with OLGA. TCRdb took over this immuneACCESS table, retaining in-frame rearrangements with V and J assigned. Such tables are incomplete; in checked studies, under half of the missing clones stem from an unresolved V gene, and the remainder is unexplained. Clonal size and the V and J genes are those of that table, whereas D and trimming came from the DNA. Counted in this sample were some 2,000,000 clones; about 95% of them appeared once. The top ten clonotypes cover about 1.1% of the sample.

The clonotype was recovered from a man younger than 30 in good health. Specimen: naive CD8+ T cells sorted from blood. The cell subset or site tag for this specimen amounts to: CD45RA+CCR7+. The chain joins TRBV11-2 to TRBJ2-5, with TRBD2 perhaps the D gene, on 6 matching bases. The nucleotide sequence reads TGTGCCAGCAGCTTACTCGAGTCGGGGGAGCAGTACTTC. It is translated as CASSLLESGEQYF.